This T cell receptor (beta chain) was recovered during a study of T cell responses to AZD1222 COVID-19 vaccine. CDR1 is MGHRA, CDR2 YSYEKL, per germline. The length of the CDR3 is 18 residues. Trimming removed 1 base from V and 6 bases from J; junction bases left unmatched: 13. Sequenced by immunoSEQ multiplex PCR; TCRdb stores in-frame clones only, minus some. The table includes 170,000 or so clones, about 93% detected once. The sequence was collected from an adult who received the MenACWY meningococcal vaccine as a control. This sample comprised peripheral blood, obtained 28 days after the second dose of the MenACWY control vaccine. The chain links TRBV4-1 to TRBJ2-5; 11 nucleotides agree with TRBD2. The CDR3 protein is CASSQGLAGTLGGKTQYF. The CDR3 DNA reads TGCGCCAGCAGCCAAGGACTAGCGGGGACCCTAGGCGGAAAGACCCAGTACTTC.